The 2 T cell receptor beta chains listed next were all sequenced from one sample in a study of blood T cell repertoires in COVID-19. Assay: immunoSEQ multiplex PCR; the TCRdb copy retains only in-frame clones and omits some. The sample includes fewer than 150,000 clones, around 82% of them seen just once. Specimen: PBMCs or T cells enriched from blood (not recorded which). All receptors derive from a man over 45 in a cohort exposed to, infected with or recovered from COVID-19 (not recorded which).

J is TRBJ1-1 and V is TRBV18; the match to TRBD1 covers 12 bases. J gave up 5 bases and V 4 bases, and 5 bases lay outside the gene matches. The CDR3 is 15 amino acids. Looked up from germline, CDR1 is KGHSH and CDR2 is LQKENI. The CDR3 region is CASSQGQGARTEAFF. In DNA, the CDR3 is TGTGCCAGCTCACAGGGACAGGGGGCGAGGACTGAAGCTTTCTTT.

The chain joins TRBV11-3 to TRBJ2-5, with 9 bases that match TRBD2. Trimming removed 5 bases from V and 2 bases from J; junction bases left unmatched: 6. This CDR3 has 15 residues. Germline assignment: CDR1 SGHNT and CDR2 YENEEA. The CDR3 region has the DNA TGTGCCAGCAGCCCCGGACTAGCGCATCAAGAGACCCAGTACTTC. Translating it yields CASSPGLAHQETQYF.